Given below is one T cell receptor (beta chain) in context. The source of the sample is a study of blood T cell repertoires in COVID-19. Study-level information: From the United States, Italy and Spain came samples of acute and convalescent COVID-19.

Per the study methods: Amplification from reference gene primers served as the basis for estimated nucleated cell counts. The table came from immunoSEQ multiplex PCR; TCRdb's copy has only in-frame clones and leaves some out. V and J calls and clone size are copied from that table; D and trimming were computed from the DNA. Counted here are 150,000 to 200,000 clones, around 84% occurring once; the ten biggest clones make up 2.7%. The CDR3 is 15 residues long. Trimming took off 5 bases at V and 1 base at J, with 12 bases between the two ends. Germline V gives CDR1 MNHEY, CDR2 SVGAGI. The rearrangement joins TRBV6-5 to TRBJ1-5, with D perhaps TRBD1 (5 bases). The sequence derives from a man aged 35 to 55 with active or convalescent COVID-19. The specimen was peripheral blood. This chain's CDR3 is CASSTGGYSNQPQHF. The CDR3 region has the DNA TGTGCCAGCAGTACCGGGGGTTACAGCAATCAGCCCCAGCATTTT.